The rows below give T cell receptor beta chains drawn from one sample of a study of blood T cell repertoires in COVID-19. The protocol was immunoSEQ multiplex PCR, while the TCRdb copy is restricted to in-frame clones and leaves out a portion. The profile shows approximately 150,000 clones, 80% to 85% of them singletons. The sample taken for sequencing was PBMCs or T cells enriched from blood (not recorded which). The receptors originated from a woman aged 50 to 60 who had recovered from COVID-19. Each CDR3 is given with its conserved first and last residue. D genes are given only for firm matches. Part of the rows lack a size; the others show once, few, many or a class for expanded clones.

CDR3aa,CDR3nt,j_gene,v_gene,abundance,d_gene,len
CASSREGRYEQYF,TGTGCCAGCAGCCGGGAGGGTAGGTACGAGCAGTACTTC,TRBJ2-7,TRBV9,NA,TRBD2,13
CASSSRTDRRNTEAFF,TGTGCCAGCAGCTCTAGAACGGACAGGCGGAACACTGAAGCTTTCTTT,TRBJ1-1,TRBV11-3,once,TRBD1,16
CASSQGQANTGELFF,TGCGCCAGCAGCCAAGGGCAGGCTAACACCGGGGAGCTGTTTTTT,TRBJ2-2,TRBV4-3,NA,NA,15
CASSLGQRSGELFF,TGTGCCAGCAGCTTGGGACAGAGGAGCGGGGAGCTGTTTTTT,TRBJ2-2,TRBV7-2,NA,TRBD1,14
CASTDRGTHYNEQFF,TGTGCCAGTACCGACCGGGGGACTCACTACAATGAGCAGTTCTTC,TRBJ2-1,TRBV19,NA,NA,15
CASSQDWTQLSGNTIYF,TGCGCCAGCAGCCAAGATTGGACACAGCTCTCTGGAAACACCATATATTTT,TRBJ1-3,TRBV4-1,few,NA,17
CASRVNRAVNYGYTF,TGTGCCAGCAGGGTAAACAGGGCAGTTAACTATGGCTACACCTTC,TRBJ1-2,TRBV2,few,NA,15
CASSLAMGLQPQHF,TGTGCCAGCAGCTTAGCGATGGGCTTACAGCCCCAGCATTTT,TRBJ1-5,TRBV7-2,NA,NA,14
CASSFGVTGTGARLNTEAFF,TGTGCCAGCAGCTTCGGAGTCACCGGGACAGGGGCTCGCCTGAACACTGAAGCTTTCTTT,TRBJ1-1,TRBV6-6,NA,TRBD1,20
CASSLGSPSVAEAFF,TGTGCCAGCAGCTTAGGTTCCCCCTCTGTAGCTGAAGCTTTCTTT,TRBJ1-1,TRBV7-9,NA,NA,15
CASSALAGSYEQYF,TGTGCCAGCAGCGCCCTGGCGGGCTCCTACGAGCAGTACTTC,TRBJ2-7,TRBV9,NA,NA,14
CASSIGGTVNSPLHF,TGTGCCAGTAGTATAGGAGGGACAGTGAATTCACCCCTCCACTTT,TRBJ1-6,TRBV19,NA,TRBD1,15
CASSVASRTNSPLHF,TGTGCCAGCAGCGTAGCTAGCAGGACTAATTCACCCCTCCACTTT,TRBJ1-6,TRBV9,NA,NA,15
CASSLGGENTGELFF,TGCGCCAGCAGCTTGGGGGGCGAAAACACCGGGGAGCTGTTTTTT,TRBJ2-2,TRBV5-1,NA,NA,15
CASSLDAGLQETQYF,TGTGCCAGCAGCTTAGATGCAGGGTTGCAAGAGACCCAGTACTTC,TRBJ2-5,TRBV11-3,NA,NA,15
CASSVAPRLADTQYF,TGTGCCAGCAGCGTTGCGCCCCGATTGGCAGATACGCAGTATTTT,TRBJ2-3,TRBV9,NA,NA,15
CASSAQGDQPQHF,TGTGCCAGCAGTGCCCAGGGGGATCAGCCCCAGCATTTT,TRBJ1-5,TRBV25-1,NA,TRBD1,13
CASSVVPTGGPSYNEQFF,TGTGCCAGCAGCGTAGTCCCAACGGGAGGGCCTTCCTACAATGAGCAGTTCTTC,TRBJ2-1,TRBV9,NA,TRBD2,18
CASTVAGAGETQYF,TGTGCCAGCACCGTAGCGGGAGCAGGAGAGACCCAGTACTTC,TRBJ2-5,TRBV7-9,NA,TRBD2,14
CAWSGVGQGVFGYTF,TGTGCCTGGAGTGGCGTTGGACAGGGGGTTTTTGGCTACACCTTC,TRBJ1-2,TRBV30,NA,TRBD1,15
CASSLGRQNTEAFF,TGCGCCAGCAGCTTGGGACGACAGAACACTGAAGCTTTCTTT,TRBJ1-1,TRBV5-1,NA,NA,14
CASSQGQLGFEAFF,TGTGCCAGCAGCCAGGGACAGCTGGGCTTTGAAGCTTTCTTT,TRBJ1-1,TRBV28,NA,TRBD1,14
CASSQDGGTGGNTIYF,TGCGCCAGCAGCCAAGATGGGGGTACAGGGGGAAACACCATATATTTT,TRBJ1-3,TRBV4-3,NA,NA,16
CASSMNRVMVDEQFF,TGTGCCAGTAGTATGAACAGGGTGATGGTCGATGAGCAGTTCTTC,TRBJ2-1,TRBV19,few,NA,15
CASSYDRVYSPLHF,TGTGCCAGCAGTTACGACAGGGTCTATTCACCCCTCCACTTT,TRBJ1-6,TRBV6-5,NA,TRBD1,14
CSVMVQTAYNEQFF,TGCAGCGTTATGGTACAGACAGCATACAATGAGCAGTTCTTC,TRBJ2-1,TRBV29-1,NA,NA,14
CASSVGADDHTQYF,TGTGCCAGCAGCGTAGGGGCCGACGATCATACGCAGTATTTT,TRBJ2-3,TRBV9,NA,NA,14
CASGGALYGYTF,TGTGCCAGCGGGGGGGCTCTCTACGGCTACACCTTC,TRBJ1-2,TRBV19,NA,NA,12
CASSETGRAGQYF,TGTGCCAGTAGTGAGACAGGGCGGGCGGGTCAGTACTTC,TRBJ2-5,TRBV19,NA,TRBD1,13
CASSYSDREGYGYTF,TGTGCCAGCAGTTACTCGGACAGGGAAGGGTATGGCTACACCTTC,TRBJ1-2,TRBV6-5,NA,TRBD1,15
CASSTRGEAFF,TGTGCCAGCAGTACCAGGGGCGAAGCTTTCTTT,TRBJ1-1,TRBV2,NA,NA,11
CASSLAGVFENIQYF,TGTGCCAGCAGCTTAGCAGGGGTGTTTGAAAACATTCAGTACTTC,TRBJ2-4,TRBV11-1,NA,NA,15
CASSQASLRLAENIQYF,TGTGCCAGCAGCCAAGCTTCGTTAAGGCTAGCAGAAAACATTCAGTACTTC,TRBJ2-4,TRBV14,many,NA,17
CASSRGQGEGGYTF,TGTGCCAGCAGCCGAGGACAGGGGGAGGGGGGCTACACCTTC,TRBJ1-2,TRBV4-2,NA,TRBD1,14
CASSLGTGNYEQYF,TGTGCCAGCTCTCTGGGGACAGGGAACTACGAGCAGTACTTC,TRBJ2-7,TRBV18,NA,TRBD1,14
CAAWGQGNYGYTF,TGCGCCGCCTGGGGACAGGGTAATTATGGCTACACCTTC,TRBJ1-2,TRBV4-1,NA,TRBD1,13
CASSDLRTGGSSPLHF,TGTGCCAGCAGTGACTTACGGACAGGCGGAAGTTCACCCCTCCACTTT,TRBJ1-6,TRBV2,once,TRBD1,16
CASSLARGQGRETQYF,TGTGCCAGCAGCTTAGCCCGAGGACAGGGAAGAGAGACCCAGTACTTC,TRBJ2-5,TRBV7-2,NA,TRBD1,16
CASTGQRNTEAFF,TGTGCCAGCACCGGACAGAGGAACACTGAAGCTTTCTTT,TRBJ1-1,TRBV12-3/TRBV12-4,NA,NA,13
CASSLSRGSSYNEQFF,TGTGCCAGCAGTTTATCCAGGGGGTCCTCCTACAATGAGCAGTTCTTC,TRBJ2-1,TRBV27,once,TRBD1,16
CASSEKTPWVAGSGDEQFF,TGTGCCAGCAGTGAAAAGACTCCTTGGGTTGCGGGATCGGGGGATGAGCAGTTCTTC,TRBJ2-1,TRBV6-1,NA,NA,19
CASSKPGQGNQPQHF,TGTGCCAGCAGTAAGCCGGGACAGGGGAATCAGCCCCAGCATTTT,TRBJ1-5,TRBV27,NA,TRBD1,15